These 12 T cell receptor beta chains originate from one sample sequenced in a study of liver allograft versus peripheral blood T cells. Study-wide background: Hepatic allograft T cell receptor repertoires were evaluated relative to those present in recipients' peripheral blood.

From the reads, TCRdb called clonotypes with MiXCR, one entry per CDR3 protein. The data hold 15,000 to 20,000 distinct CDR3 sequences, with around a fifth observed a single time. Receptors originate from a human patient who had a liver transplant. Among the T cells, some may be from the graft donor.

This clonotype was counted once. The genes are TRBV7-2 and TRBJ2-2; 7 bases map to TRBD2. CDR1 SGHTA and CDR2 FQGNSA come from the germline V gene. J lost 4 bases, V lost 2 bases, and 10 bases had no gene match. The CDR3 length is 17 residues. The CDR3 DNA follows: TGTGCCAGCAGCTTACGTGGCGGGGGAGGGAGCACCGGGGAGCTGTTTTTT. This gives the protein CASSLRGGGGSTGELFF.

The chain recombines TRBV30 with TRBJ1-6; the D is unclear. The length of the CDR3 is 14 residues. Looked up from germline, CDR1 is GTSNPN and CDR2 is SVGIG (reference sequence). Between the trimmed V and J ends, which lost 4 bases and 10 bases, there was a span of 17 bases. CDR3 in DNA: TGTGCCTGGATGCTGGAAAGGTTTGGGTCACCCCTCCACTTT. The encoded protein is CAWMLERFGSPLHF. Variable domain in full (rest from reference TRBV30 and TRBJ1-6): SQTIHQWPATLVQPVGSPLSLECTVEGTSNPNLYWYRQAAGRGLQLLFYSVGIGQISSEVPQNLSASRPQDRQFILSSKKLLLSDSGFYLCAWMLERFGSPLHFGNGTRLTVT.

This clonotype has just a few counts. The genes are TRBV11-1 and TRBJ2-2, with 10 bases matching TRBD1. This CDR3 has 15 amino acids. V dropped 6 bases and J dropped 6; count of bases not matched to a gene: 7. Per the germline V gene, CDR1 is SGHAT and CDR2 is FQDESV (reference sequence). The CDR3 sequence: CASRKTGGAPGELFF. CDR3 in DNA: TGTGCCAGCAGAAAGACAGGGGGCGCACCCGGGGAGCTGTTTTTT.

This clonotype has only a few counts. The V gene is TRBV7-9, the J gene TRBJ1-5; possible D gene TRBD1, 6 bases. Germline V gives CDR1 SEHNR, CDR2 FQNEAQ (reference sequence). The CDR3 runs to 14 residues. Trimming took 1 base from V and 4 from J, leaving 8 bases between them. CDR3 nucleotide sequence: TGTGCCAGCAGCTTAGGGACAGCTAATCAGCCCCAGCATTTT. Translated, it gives CASSLGTANQPQHF.

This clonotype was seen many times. CDR3 amino acids: CASSESGDTQYF. CDR3 nucleotide sequence: TGTGCCAGCAGTGAATCGGGGGATACGCAGTATTTT. The chain is built from TRBV6-1 and TRBJ2-3; D possibly corresponds to TRBD2 (5 bases). The CDR3 loop spans 12 amino acids. CDR1 is MNHNS, CDR2 SASEGT, per germline. Deletions cut 2 bases from V and 6 bases from J, with 6 bases between.

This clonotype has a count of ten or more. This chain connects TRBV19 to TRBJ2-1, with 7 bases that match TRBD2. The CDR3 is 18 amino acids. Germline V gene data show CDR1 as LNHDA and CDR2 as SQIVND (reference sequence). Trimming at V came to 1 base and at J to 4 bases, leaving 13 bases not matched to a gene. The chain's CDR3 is CASSIARLAPGGYNEQFF. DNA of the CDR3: TGTGCCAGTAGTATAGCCCGTCTAGCGCCCGGGGGGTACAATGAGCAGTTCTTC.

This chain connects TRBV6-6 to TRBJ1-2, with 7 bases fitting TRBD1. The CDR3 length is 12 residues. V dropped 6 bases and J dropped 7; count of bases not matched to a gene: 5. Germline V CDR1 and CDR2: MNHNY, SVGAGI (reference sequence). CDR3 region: CASSDREGGYTF. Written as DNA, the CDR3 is TGTGCCAGCAGCGACAGGGAGGGTGGCTACACCTTC.

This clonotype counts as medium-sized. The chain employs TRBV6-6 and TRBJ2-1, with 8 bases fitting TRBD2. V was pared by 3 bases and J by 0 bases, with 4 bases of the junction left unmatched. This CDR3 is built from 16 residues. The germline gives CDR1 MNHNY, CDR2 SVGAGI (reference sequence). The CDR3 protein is CASSYEAGVSYNEQFF. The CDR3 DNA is TGTGCCAGCAGTTATGAAGCGGGAGTCTCCTACAATGAGCAGTTCTTC.

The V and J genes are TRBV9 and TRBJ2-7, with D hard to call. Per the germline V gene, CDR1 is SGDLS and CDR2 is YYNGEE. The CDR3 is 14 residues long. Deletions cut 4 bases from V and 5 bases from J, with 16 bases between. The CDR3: CASSPRLSPNEQYF. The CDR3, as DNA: TGTGCCAGCAGCCCCCGGTTAAGTCCCAACGAGCAGTACTTC.

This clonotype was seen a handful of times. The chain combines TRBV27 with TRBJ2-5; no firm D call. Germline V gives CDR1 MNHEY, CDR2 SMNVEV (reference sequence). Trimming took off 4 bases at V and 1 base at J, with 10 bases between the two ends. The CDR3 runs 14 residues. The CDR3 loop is CASSSLTGQETQYF. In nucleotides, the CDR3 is TGTGCCAGCAGTTCCTTGACCGGCCAAGAGACCCAGTACTTC.

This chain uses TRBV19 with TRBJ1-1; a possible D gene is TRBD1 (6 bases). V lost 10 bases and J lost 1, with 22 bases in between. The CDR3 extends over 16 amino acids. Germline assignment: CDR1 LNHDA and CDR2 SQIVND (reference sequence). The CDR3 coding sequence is TGTGCCATTACCCGGAGGGGGGGGGAACCGAACACTGAAGCTTTCTTT. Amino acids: CAITRRGGEPNTEAFF. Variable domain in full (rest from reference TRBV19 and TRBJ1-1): DGGITQSPKYLFRKEGQNVTLSCEQNLNHDAMYWYRQDPGQGLRLIYYSQIVNDFQKGDIAEGYSVSREKKESFPLTVTSAQKNPTAFYLCAITRRGGEPNTEAFFGQGTRLTVV.

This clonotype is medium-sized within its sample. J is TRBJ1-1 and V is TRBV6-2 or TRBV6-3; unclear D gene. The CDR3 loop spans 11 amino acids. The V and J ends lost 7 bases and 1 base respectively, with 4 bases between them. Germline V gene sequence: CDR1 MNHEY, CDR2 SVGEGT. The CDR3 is CASTGNTEAFF. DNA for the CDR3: TGTGCCAGCACGGGGAACACTGAAGCTTTCTTT.